Listed below are T cell receptor beta chains from one sample, sequenced in a study of response to subunit inactivated influenza vaccine. Using its own MiXCR run on the RT-PCR reads, TCRdb lists one record per CDR3 protein. The table lists under 200,000 distinct CDR3 sequences, approximately 12% of them singletons. This specimen was CD8+ T cells sorted from PBMCs, taken roughly 24 months after vaccination. The receptors come from a man in his fifties or sixties who received an inactivated influenza vaccine. CDR3s include the opening cysteine and the closing phenylalanine or tryptophan. The D gene is left open where the match is weak. Clone size is stated in some rows and not others, as once, few, many or a class when expanded.

TRBJ2-3,few,TRBV9,TRBD2,CASSVDPSGGTDTQYF,TGTGCCAGCAGCGTAGATCCTAGCGGGGGAACAGATACGCAGTATTTT
TRBJ2-1,few,TRBV5-5,NA,CASSLYGVHNEQFF,TGTGCCAGCAGCTTGTACGGGGTCCACAATGAGCAGTTCTTC
TRBJ2-3,many,TRBV7-9,NA,CASSLGTDTQYF,TGTGCCAGCAGTTTAGGCACAGATACGCAGTATTTT
TRBJ2-1,many,TRBV30,NA,CAWSAGFGQINEQFF,TGTGCCTGGAGCGCCGGGTTCGGACAGATCAATGAGCAGTTCTTC
TRBJ2-1,NA,TRBV4-3,NA,CASSQAGGLNNEQFF,TGCGCCAGCAGCCAGGCCGGTGGACTTAACAATGAGCAGTTCTTC
TRBJ2-3,many,TRBV5-5,NA,CASSLGGDPYTDTQYF,TGTGCCAGCAGCTTGGGGGGGGACCCCTACACAGATACGCAGTATTTT
TRBJ2-3,NA,TRBV5-5,NA,CASSLFGTDTQYF,TGTGCCAGCAGCTTGTTTGGAACAGATACGCAGTATTTT
TRBJ2-2,NA,TRBV6-5,TRBD1,CASSYSWAGGSTGELFF,TGTGCCAGCAGTTACTCTTGGGCAGGGGGCTCCACCGGGGAGCTGTTTTTT
TRBJ2-1,NA,TRBV7-3,TRBD2,CASSPDGLASNEQFF,TGTGCCAGCAGCCCGGACGGACTAGCGAGCAATGAGCAGTTCTTC
TRBJ2-1,few,TRBV7-9,TRBD1,CASSLSGQGEYNEQFF,TGTGCCAGCAGCTTATCTGGACAGGGGGAGTACAATGAGCAGTTCTTC
TRBJ2-2,NA,TRBV28,NA,CASSLSLTGELFF,TGTGCCAGCAGCCTAAGCCTCACCGGGGAGCTGTTTTTT
TRBJ1-1,NA,TRBV12-3/TRBV12-4,NA,CASTPGPSGTEAFF,TGTGCCAGCACCCCGGGGCCCTCGGGCACTGAAGCTTTCTTT
TRBJ1-2,NA,TRBV6-5,NA,CASSYSRAFGYTF,TGTGCCAGCAGTTACTCGAGGGCCTTCGGCTACACCTTC
TRBJ1-2,NA,TRBV7-2,NA,CASSSVPWGGYTF,TGTGCCAGCAGCTCCGTTCCCTGGGGTGGCTACACCTTC
TRBJ1-1,NA,TRBV9,TRBD1,CASSPWTGANTEAFF,TGTGCCAGCAGCCCCTGGACAGGGGCGAACACTGAAGCTTTCTTT
TRBJ2-3,few,TRBV4-3,TRBD2,CASSPSSSGVSTDTQYF,TGCGCCAGCAGCCCTTCTTCTAGCGGAGTGAGCACAGATACGCAGTATTTT
TRBJ2-5,many,TRBV12-3/TRBV12-4,NA,CASSSTPWKSYF,TGTGCCAGCAGTTCGACTCCCTGGAAATCGTACTTC
TRBJ1-5,many,TRBV9,NA,CASSVGGGGNQPQHF,TGTGCCAGCAGCGTGGGAGGTGGGGGCAATCAGCCCCAGCATTTT
TRBJ2-5,NA,TRBV28,TRBD2,CASSPREEQETQYF,TGTGCCAGCAGCCCCCGGGAGGAACAAGAGACCCAGTACTTC
TRBJ2-7,many,TRBV28,TRBD1,CASSPTTGTYEQYF,TGTGCCAGCAGTCCAACGACAGGGACCTACGAGCAGTACTTC
TRBJ1-1,NA,TRBV29-1,TRBD1,CSVATGLNTEAFF,TGCAGCGTCGCGACAGGGTTAAACACTGAAGCTTTCTTT
TRBJ2-5,few,TRBV11-2,NA,CASSLSRVAETQYF,TGTGCCAGCAGCTTGTCCAGGGTCGCCGAGACCCAGTACTTC
TRBJ2-1,few,TRBV15,NA,CATSRVGGGYNEQFF,TGTGCCACCAGCAGAGTGGGGGGCGGGTACAATGAGCAGTTCTTC
TRBJ2-2,NA,TRBV2,TRBD1,CASRGQGGAGELFF,TGTGCCAGCAGGGGACAGGGTGGCGCCGGGGAGCTGTTTTTT
TRBJ1-3,many,TRBV28,TRBD1,CASREQGGGNTIYF,TGTGCCAGCAGGGAACAGGGGGGTGGAAACACCATATATTTT
TRBJ2-1,NA,TRBV20-1,NA,CSANNRDTYYNEQFF,TGCAGTGCCAATAACCGGGACACCTACTACAATGAGCAGTTCTTC
TRBJ1-6,few,TRBV4-1,NA,CASSQTVVRGDNSPLHF,TGCGCCAGCAGCCAAACCGTCGTGAGGGGCGATAATTCACCCCTCCACTTT
TRBJ2-7,many,TRBV20-1,TRBD2,CSASRLAGSYEQYF,TGCAGTGCTAGTCGGCTAGCGGGGTCGTACGAGCAGTACTTC
TRBJ2-5,many,TRBV9,TRBD2,CASSGSGLARETQYF,TGTGCCAGCAGCGGATCGGGACTAGCGAGAGAGACCCAGTACTTC
TRBJ2-1,few,TRBV7-9,TRBD1,CASSKRTGSSYNEQFF,TGTGCCAGCAGCAAGAGGACAGGAAGCTCCTACAATGAGCAGTTCTTC
TRBJ1-5,few,TRBV29-1,NA,CSVELGGSNQPQHF,TGCAGCGTTGAGTTGGGGGGAAGCAATCAGCCCCAGCATTTT
TRBJ2-3,NA,TRBV6-2/TRBV6-3,NA,CASSYYNTDTQYF,TGTGCCAGCAGTTACTACAACACAGATACGCAGTATTTT
TRBJ2-3,NA,TRBV7-9,TRBD1,CASSLGQGAGESDTQYF,TGTGCCAGCAGCTTAGGGCAGGGGGCAGGGGAGTCCGATACGCAGTATTTT
TRBJ1-2,NA,TRBV28,NA,CASYQRGRAHYGYTF,TGTGCCAGCTATCAGAGAGGCAGGGCTCACTATGGCTACACCTTC
TRBJ2-2,NA,TRBV19,TRBD2,CASSYLAGDNTGELFF,TGTGCCAGTAGTTATCTAGCGGGTGATAACACCGGGGAGCTGTTTTTT
TRBJ2-7,NA,TRBV29-1,NA,CSVSGPSYEQYF,TGCAGCGTTTCGGGGCCCTCCTACGAGCAGTACTTC
TRBJ2-3,NA,TRBV9,NA,CASSVDGRGTDTQYF,TGTGCCAGCAGCGTAGACGGCAGGGGCACAGATACGCAGTATTTT
TRBJ2-7,NA,TRBV7-2,TRBD2,CASSFTSGILDEQYF,TGTGCCAGCAGCTTCACTAGCGGGATTCTCGACGAGCAGTACTTC
TRBJ2-7,NA,TRBV5-1,TRBD1,CASSHGTDEQYF,TGCGCCAGCAGCCACGGGACAGACGAGCAGTACTTC
TRBJ2-5,few,TRBV6-2/TRBV6-3,NA,CASSSGALRETQYF,TGTGCCAGCAGTAGTGGGGCACTCCGGGAGACCCAGTACTTC
TRBJ2-1,NA,TRBV28,TRBD2,CASSLRTLAGGFYNEQFF,TGTGCCAGCAGTCTCCGCACCCTAGCGGGAGGGTTCTACAATGAGCAGTTCTTC
TRBJ2-7,many,TRBV7-9,NA,CASSPSGPSPYEQYF,TGTGCCAGCAGCCCAAGCGGTCCTTCTCCGTACGAGCAGTACTTC
TRBJ2-7,NA,TRBV10-3,TRBD2,CAISDPTQLATEQYF,TGTGCCATCAGTGATCCGACCCAACTAGCGACCGAGCAGTACTTC
TRBJ2-3,NA,TRBV7-8,TRBD2,CASSSTSGTGTQYF,TGTGCCAGCAGCTCGACTAGCGGGACTGGTACGCAGTATTTT
TRBJ2-5,few,TRBV20-1,TRBD1,CSVNRDRADPETQYF,TGCAGTGTTAACAGGGACAGGGCCGATCCGGAGACCCAGTACTTC